These T cell receptor beta chains were read from a single sample in a study of tumor-infiltrating lymphocytes in primary liver carcinoma. TCRdb used MiXCR to reprocess the multiplex PCR reads, holding one entry per CDR3 protein. The data contain about 350,000 distinct CDR3 sequences, 65% of them singletons. Material: peripheral blood. The receptors come from a man aged 40-55 years with primary liver carcinoma and hepatitis B virus infection. Each CDR3 is given with its conserved first and last residue. Each record gives: D gene, V gene, J gene, CDR3 protein. D genes are given only for firm matches.

NA	TRBV5-1	TRBJ2-1	CASTSGTEGNEQFF
NA	TRBV11-3	TRBJ2-2	CASSLSSTGELFF
TRBD1	TRBV5-1	TRBJ2-3	CASSVDRADTQYF
TRBD1	TRBV6-5	TRBJ2-7	CASSYRGQGPYEQYF
NA	TRBV11-2	TRBJ2-7	CASTLVLGAYEQQF
NA	TRBV5-4	TRBJ1-2	CASSDPGGCYGYTF
NA	TRBV30	TRBJ1-4	CAWGDNEKLFF
TRBD1	TRBV6-5	TRBJ1-6	CASSSPGQGLYNSPLHF
NA	TRBV12-2	TRBJ2-7	CASRPPSLPRKSSYEQYF
NA	TRBV4-2	TRBJ2-7	CASSQDQSVRNYERYF
NA	TRBV11-1	TRBJ1-2	CASSSGTPHGHTF
NA	TRBV12-3/TRBV12-4	TRBJ1-5	CASSPRGAASNQPQHF
NA	TRBV7-8	TRBJ2-2	CASSLVSVRANTGELFF
TRBD1	TRBV5-6	TRBJ1-2	CASSLTGTGGYTF
TRBD1	TRBV6-1	TRBJ2-7	CASSMETGVPYEQYF
NA	TRBV30	TRBJ1-1	CAWGVSGPNTEAFF
NA	TRBV5-4	TRBJ2-3	CASSVEDRDTQYF
TRBD2	TRBV5-1	TRBJ2-7	CASSLEGLVVYEQYF
TRBD1	TRBV6-6	TRBJ1-1	CTISAPGQGISEAFF
NA	TRBV28	TRBJ2-3	CASSLASGTDTQYF
TRBD1	TRBV30	TRBJ2-1	CARDGDRGVSEQFF
TRBD1	TRBV15	TRBJ1-5	CATSWGQGNNQPQHF
TRBD1	TRBV24-1	TRBJ2-2	CATRLTGDTGELFF
NA	TRBV12-3/TRBV12-4	TRBJ2-1	CASSMDSSFNEHFF
NA	TRBV5-1	TRBJ1-2	CASSLAGGPDYGYTF
TRBD2	TRBV4-1	TRBJ2-5	CASSQPSGIGETQYF
NA	TRBV5-4	TRBJ2-7	CASSVPGLDEQYF
TRBD2	TRBV13	TRBJ2-7	CARSSRASGRHEQYF
NA	TRBV12-3/TRBV12-4	TRBJ2-7	CASSFVSGPSLYEQYF
NA	TRBV11-2	TRBJ1-1	CASSFRRQSMKTEAFF
NA	TRBV11-2	TRBJ2-7	CASSTDYEQYF
TRBD2	TRBV29-1	TRBJ2-5	CSVEDLLAGGPETQYF
NA	TRBV4-1	TRBJ2-1	CASSQDWGPYNEQFF
TRBD1	TRBV29-1	TRBJ1-2	CSTRTAGTERYTF
TRBD2	TRBV6-5	TRBJ2-5	CASSTPWRAGQETQYF
TRBD1	TRBV13	TRBJ1-6	CASSFTGQGLSPLHF
NA	TRBV30	TRBJ2-3	CAWSGALAGYSTDTQYF